This TCR beta chain was recorded in a study of blood T cell repertoires in COVID-19. Study-wide background: Sites in the United States, Italy and Spain provided acute and convalescent COVID-19 samples. From T cells, B-cell-depleted T cells, or PBMCs came the material, which was cDNA or gDNA.

In the original processing: Researchers report that nucleated cell counts were estimated from reference gene primer amplification. Generated by immunoSEQ multiplex PCR, the TCRdb table keeps only in-frame clones and is missing some. V and J calls and clone size come straight from that table; D and trimming were deduced from the DNA. In the table there are some 65,000 clones, 90% of which are singletons. Per the germline V gene, CDR1 is SGHDN and CDR2 is FVKESK. The CDR3 is made up of 16 amino acids. V was trimmed by 4 bases and J by 12 bases, leaving 25 bases between them. Sequenced: peripheral blood. V usage is TRBV14 and J usage is TRBJ2-1; D perhaps matches TRBD2 (5 bases). The receptor was derived from a man in his sixties with acute or convalescent COVID-19. In DNA form, the CDR3 reads TGTGCCAGCAGCCCAACCGGTTCATCCTTGAAGGAGGTGCAGTTCTTC. As protein: CASSPTGSSLKEVQFF.